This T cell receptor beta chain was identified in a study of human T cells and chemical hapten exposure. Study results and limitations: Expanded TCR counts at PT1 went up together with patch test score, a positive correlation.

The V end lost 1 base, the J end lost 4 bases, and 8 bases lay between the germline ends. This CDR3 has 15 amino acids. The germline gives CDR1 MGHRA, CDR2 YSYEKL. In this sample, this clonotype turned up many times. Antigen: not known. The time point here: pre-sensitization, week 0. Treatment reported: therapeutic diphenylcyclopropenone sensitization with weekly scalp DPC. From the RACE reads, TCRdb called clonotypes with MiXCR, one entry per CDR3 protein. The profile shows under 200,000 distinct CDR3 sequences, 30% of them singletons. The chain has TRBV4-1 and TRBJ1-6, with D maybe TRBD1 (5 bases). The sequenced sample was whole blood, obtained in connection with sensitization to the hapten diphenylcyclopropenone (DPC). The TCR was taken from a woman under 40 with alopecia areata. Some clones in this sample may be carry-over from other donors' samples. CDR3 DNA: TGCGCCAGCAGCCAAGGGGGACTTTATAATTCACCCCTCCACTTT. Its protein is CASSQGGLYNSPLHF.